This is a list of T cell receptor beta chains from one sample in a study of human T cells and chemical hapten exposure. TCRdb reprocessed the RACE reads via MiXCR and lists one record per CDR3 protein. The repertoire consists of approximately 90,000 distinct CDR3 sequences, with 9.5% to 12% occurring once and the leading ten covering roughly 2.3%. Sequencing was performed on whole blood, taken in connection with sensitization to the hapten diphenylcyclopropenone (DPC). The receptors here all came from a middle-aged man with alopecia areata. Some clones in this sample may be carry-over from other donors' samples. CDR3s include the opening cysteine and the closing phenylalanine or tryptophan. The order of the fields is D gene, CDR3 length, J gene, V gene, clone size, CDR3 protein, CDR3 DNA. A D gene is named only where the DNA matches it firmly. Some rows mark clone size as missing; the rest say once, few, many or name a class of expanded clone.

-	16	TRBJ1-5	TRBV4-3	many	CASSQDAGSSNQPQHF	TGCGCCAGCAGCCAAGACGCGGGATCGAGCAATCAGCCCCAGCATTTT
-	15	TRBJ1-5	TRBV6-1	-	CASSENRASTQPQHF	TGTGCCAGCAGTGAAAATCGGGCCTCTACACAGCCCCAGCATTTT
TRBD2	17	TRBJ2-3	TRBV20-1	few	CSARGLAGGSVGDTQYF	TGCAGTGCTAGAGGGCTAGCGGGAGGGTCCGTCGGAGATACGCAGTATTTT
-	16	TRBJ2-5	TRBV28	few	CASRSWTASDQETQYF	TGTGCCAGCAGATCTTGGACAGCTTCTGACCAAGAGACCCAGTACTTC
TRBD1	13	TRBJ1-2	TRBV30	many	CAWKGQGTGGYTF	TGTGCCTGGAAAGGACAGGGGACCGGTGGCTACACCTTC
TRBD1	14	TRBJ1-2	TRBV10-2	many	CASSPDRGEYGYTF	TGCGCCAGCAGTCCCGACAGGGGGGAATATGGCTACACCTTC
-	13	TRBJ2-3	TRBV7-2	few	CASSAGLGDTQYF	TGTGCCAGCAGCGCCGGACTGGGCGATACGCAGTATTTT
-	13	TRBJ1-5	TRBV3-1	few	CASSPQSDQPQHF	TGTGCCAGCAGCCCGCAGTCGGATCAGCCCCAGCATTTT
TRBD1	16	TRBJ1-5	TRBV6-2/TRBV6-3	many	CASSYSRAGGDQPQHF	TGTGCCAGCAGTTACTCCCGAGCAGGGGGCGATCAGCCCCAGCATTTT
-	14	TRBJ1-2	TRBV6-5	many	CASSYGGVNYGYTF	TGTGCCAGCAGTTACGGAGGGGTTAACTATGGCTACACCTTC
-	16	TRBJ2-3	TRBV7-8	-	CASSYLALDPTDTQYF	TGTGCCAGCAGCTACCTAGCTCTCGACCCCACAGATACGCAGTATTTT
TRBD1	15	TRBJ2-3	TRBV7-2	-	CASSQDRVSRDTQYF	TGTGCCAGCAGCCAAGACAGGGTTAGCAGAGATACGCAGTATTTT
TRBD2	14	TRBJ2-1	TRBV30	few	CAWSVGLADNEQFF	TGTGCCTGGAGTGTGGGACTAGCGGACAATGAGCAGTTCTTC
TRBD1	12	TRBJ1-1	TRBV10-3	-	CAIGQGKTEAFF	TGTGCCATCGGACAGGGGAAAACTGAAGCTTTCTTT
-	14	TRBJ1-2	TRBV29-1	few	CSVDLGGTTYGYTF	TGCAGCGTTGATCTCGGCGGAACAACTTATGGCTACACCTTC
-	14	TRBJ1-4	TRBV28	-	CASSVGGTNEKLFF	TGTGCCAGCAGTGTCGGGGGGACTAATGAAAAACTGTTTTTT
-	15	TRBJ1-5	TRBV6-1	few	CASSEWGAGNQPQHF	TGTGCCAGCAGTGAATGGGGAGCGGGCAATCAGCCCCAGCATTTT
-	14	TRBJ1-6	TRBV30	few	CAWSPDSNNSPLHF	TGTGCCTGGAGTCCCGACAGCAATAATTCACCCCTCCACTTT
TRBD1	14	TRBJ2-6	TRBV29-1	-	CSVDRGPGANVLTF	TGCAGCGTTGACAGGGGGCCTGGGGCCAACGTCCTGACTTTC
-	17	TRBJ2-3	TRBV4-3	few	CASSQDGGRLLTDTQYF	TGCGCCAGCAGCCAAGATGGGGGGCGACTTCTCACAGATACGCAGTATTTT
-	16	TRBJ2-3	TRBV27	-	CASSLSGTPAPDTQYF	TGTGCCAGCAGTTTATCCGGGACACCCGCACCAGATACGCAGTATTTT
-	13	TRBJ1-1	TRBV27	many	CASRTLKGSEAFF	TGTGCCAGCAGAACCCTGAAGGGGAGTGAAGCTTTCTTT
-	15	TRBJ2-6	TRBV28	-	CASSPENPGANVLTF	TGTGCCAGCAGTCCGGAGAACCCTGGGGCCAACGTCCTGACTTTC
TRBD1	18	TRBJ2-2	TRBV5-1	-	CASTLGDRGLPSTGELFF	TGCGCCAGCACCCTGGGGGACAGGGGGCTCCCCTCGACCGGGGAGCTGTTTTTT
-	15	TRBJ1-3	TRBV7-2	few	CASSRTGVVGNTIYF	TGTGCCAGCAGCCGTACAGGCGTGGTTGGAAACACCATATATTTT
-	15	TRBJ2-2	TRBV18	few	CASSPKDSLTGELFF	TGTGCCAGCTCACCAAAGGACAGTCTCACCGGGGAGCTGTTTTTT
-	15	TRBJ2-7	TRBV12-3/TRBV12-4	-	CASRGGTGGFLEQYF	TGTGCCAGCAGAGGTGGAACAGGAGGGTTTCTCGAGCAGTACTTC
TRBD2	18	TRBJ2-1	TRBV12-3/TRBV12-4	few	CASSGLVGWIGDYNEQFF	TGTGCCAGCAGCGGACTAGTCGGGTGGATCGGGGACTACAATGAGCAGTTCTTC
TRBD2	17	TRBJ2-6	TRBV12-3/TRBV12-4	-	CASSPAGRLSGANVLTF	TGTGCCAGCAGTCCAGCGGGGAGGCTCTCTGGGGCCAACGTCCTGACTTTC
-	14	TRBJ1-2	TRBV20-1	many	CSAIELRGFHGYTF	TGCAGTGCTATAGAGTTGCGAGGTTTCCATGGCTACACCTTC
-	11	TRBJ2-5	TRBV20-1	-	CSARAQETQYF	TGCAGTGCTAGGGCCCAAGAGACCCAGTACTTC
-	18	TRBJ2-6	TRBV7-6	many	CASSSGSLASSGANVLTF	TGTGCCAGCAGCTCTGGCTCTCTTGCCTCGTCTGGGGCCAACGTCCTGACTTTC
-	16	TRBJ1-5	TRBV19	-	CASSIKTLYSNQPQHF	TGTGCCAGTAGTATAAAAACACTGTATAGCAATCAGCCCCAGCATTTT
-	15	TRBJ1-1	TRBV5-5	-	CASSVTGEMNTEAFF	TGTGCCAGCAGCGTGACAGGAGAGATGAACACTGAAGCTTTCTTT
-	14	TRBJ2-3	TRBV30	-	CAWRAQGAIVTQYF	TGTGCCTGGAGAGCACAGGGAGCCATAGTTACGCAGTATTTT
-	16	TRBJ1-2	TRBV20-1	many	CSARDLLAGNDYGYTF	TGCAGTGCTAGAGATTTGTTGGCAGGGAACGACTATGGCTACACCTTC
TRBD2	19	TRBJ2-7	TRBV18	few	CASSPRGSSGRDTSYEQYF	TGTGCCAGCTCACCCCGCGGATCTAGCGGGAGGGACACTTCCTACGAGCAGTACTTC
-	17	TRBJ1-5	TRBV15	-	CATSRDAGQRSNQPQHF	TGTGCCACCAGCAGAGATGCAGGGCAGAGGAGCAATCAGCCCCAGCATTTT
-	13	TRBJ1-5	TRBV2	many	CASRQGGNQPQHF	TGTGCCAGCAGGCAGGGAGGGAATCAGCCCCAGCATTTT
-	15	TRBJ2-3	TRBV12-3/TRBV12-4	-	CASRLAGTSTDTQYF	TGTGCCAGCAGGCTAGCTGGGACTAGCACAGATACGCAGTATTTT
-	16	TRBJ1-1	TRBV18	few	CASSKEQGGLFTEAFF	TGTGCCAGCTCAAAAGAGCAGGGTGGCTTATTCACTGAAGCTTTCTTT
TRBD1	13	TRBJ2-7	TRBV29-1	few	CSAEGASSYEQYF	TGCAGCGCTGAGGGGGCCAGCTCCTACGAGCAGTACTTC
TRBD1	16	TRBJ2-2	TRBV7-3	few	CASSTKQGASTGELFF	TGTGCCAGCAGCACGAAACAGGGGGCATCCACCGGGGAGCTGTTTTTT
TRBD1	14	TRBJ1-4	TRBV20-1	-	CSAFTGTGAEKLFF	TGCAGTGCTTTTACCGGGACAGGAGCCGAAAAACTGTTTTTT
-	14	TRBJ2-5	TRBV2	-	CASSEWDRSETQYF	TGTGCCAGCAGTGAGTGGGACCGCTCGGAGACCCAGTACTTC